This is a list of T cell receptor beta chains from one sample in a study of cytomegalovirus exposure and HLA in healthy donors. Clones were sequenced by immunoSEQ multiplex PCR, and TCRdb holds only the in-frame ones, with some missing. The sample shows about 190,000 clones, around four fifths of them seen only once. Sequences were obtained from PBMCs. The receptors originated from a woman aged 45-60 years in good health and CMV-seropositive. CDR3s include the opening cysteine and the closing phenylalanine or tryptophan. D genes are given only for firm matches. Only part of the rows carry a size: once, few, many, or a class if the clone is expanded.

>14|NA|TRBD2|TRBV2|TRBJ2-7
TGTGCCAGCAGTGCCGGGATAGCGGGGTACGAGCAGTACTTC
CASSAGIAGYEQYF
>14|NA|TRBD2|TRBV5-1|TRBJ2-3
TGCGCCGGCAGCACCACTAGCGGGGGGGATACGCAGTATTTT
CAGSTTSGGDTQYF
>16|NA|TRBD1|TRBV27|TRBJ1-1
TGTGCCAGCAGTTCCACGACCGGGACAGGGTTAACTGAAGCTTTCTTT
CASSSTTGTGLTEAFF
>13|NA|NA|TRBV11-2|TRBJ1-1
TGTGCCAGCAGCTTGTTAGCCAACACTGAAGCTTTCTTT
CASSLLANTEAFF
>15|few|TRBD1|TRBV5-1|TRBJ2-3
TGCGCCAGTCGTAGGCCGGGACAGGGATCGGATACGCAGTATTTT
CASRRPGQGSDTQYF
>14|NA|NA|TRBV19|TRBJ2-2
TGTGCCAGTAAGCTGTCAGGCTTCTCCGGGGAGCTGTTTTTT
CASKLSGFSGELFF
>15|NA|NA|TRBV5-5|TRBJ2-7
TGTGCCAGCAGCTTGGCTGGACTCAGCTCCTACGAGCAGTACTTC
CASSLAGLSSYEQYF
>15|few|NA|TRBV19|TRBJ1-3
TGTGCCAGTACCCCCGGGACTTCCTCTGGAAACACCATATATTTT
CASTPGTSSGNTIYF
>12|NA|NA|TRBV2|TRBJ2-7
TGTGCCAGCAGTACGGGTAGACAGGCAGCTGACTTC
CASSTGRQAADF
>16|once|TRBD1|TRBV4-1|TRBJ1-5
TGCGCCAGCAGCCCTACGACAGGGGGGCCTCATCAGCCCCAGCATTTT
CASSPTTGGPHQPQHF
>11|NA|NA|TRBV29-1|TRBJ1-2
TGCAGCGTTGATCAGCAGGATGGCTACACCTTC
CSVDQQDGYTF
>18|NA|TRBD2|TRBV6-1|TRBJ2-2
TGTGCCAGCAGTGAAGGGACTAGCGGGGGGCGGGCCACCGGGGAGCTGTTTTTT
CASSEGTSGGRATGELFF
>13|once|NA|TRBV6-6|TRBJ1-1
TGTGCCAGCACCCAATTCCTAAACACTGAAGCTTTCTTT
CASTQFLNTEAFF
>14|NA|TRBD1|TRBV28|TRBJ2-5
TGTGCCAGCAGACTGGGACAGATCCAAGAGACCCAGTACTTC
CASRLGQIQETQYF
>14|NA|TRBD1|TRBV7-2|TRBJ2-5
TGTGCCAGCAGCTTCCAGGGGGCCGAAGAGACCCAGTACTTC
CASSFQGAEETQYF